This section outlines one TCR beta chain sequence together with its context. This specimen comes from a study of blood T cell repertoires in COVID-19. Clones were read by immunoSEQ multiplex PCR, and TCRdb kept only the in-frame ones, dropping some. The sample lists fewer than 80,000 clones, around 80% seen once, with approximately 15% in the top ten. The trim removed 3 bases at V and 11 bases at J, leaving 8 bases unmatched. CDR1 is SGHAT, CDR2 FQNNGV, per germline. This CDR3 spans 15 amino acids. Sequencing was performed on peripheral blood. V usage is TRBV11-2 and J usage is TRBJ1-4, with 11 bases matching TRBD1. This receptor was identified in a man aged 55 to 69 with COVID-19, enrolled during active disease. This chain's CDR3 is CASSLGTGGIRKLFF. DNA for the CDR3: TGTGCCAGCAGCTTGGGGACAGGGGGGATCAGGAAACTGTTTTTT. The variable domain in full, completed from reference TRBV11-2 and TRBJ1-4, reads EAGVAQSPRYKIIEKRQSVAFWCNPISGHATLYWYQQILGQGPKLLIQFQNNGVVDDSQLPKDRFSAERLKGVDSTLKIQPAKLEDSAVYLCASSLGTGGIRKLFFGSGTQLSVL.